A selection of T cell receptor beta chains follows, all from one sample in a study of monozygotic twins with inflammatory bowel disease. TCRdb reprocessed the 5' RACE reads, with one entry per CDR3 protein and no DNA. In total, the table holds 300,000 to 450,000 distinct CDR3 sequences. Material for sequencing was blood. The receptors were gathered from a human donor with ulcerative colitis or Crohn's disease, or a healthy co-twin of an affected twin (not recorded which). Both conserved end residues are part of each CDR3.

>TRBJ2-1|TRBV24-1
CATSPPREGEQFF
>TRBJ1-2|TRBV4-2
CASSQDRTPRGRGYTF
>TRBJ2-2|TRBV12-3/TRBV12-4
CASIGQNTGELFF
>TRBJ2-1|TRBV5-4
CASRARGGYNEQFF
>TRBJ2-1|TRBV30
CAWSVSGLNSYNEQFF
>TRBJ1-2|TRBV7-8
CASTRSTGSGHGYTF
>TRBJ1-1|TRBV7-3
CASSLMGRGEAFF
>TRBJ2-1|TRBV24-1
CATSDLRDVLGFPPNEQFF
>TRBJ2-1|TRBV29-1
CSVETRTGEVYNEQFF
>TRBJ2-2|TRBV18
CASSRRTGGSGELFF
>TRBJ2-3|TRBV9
CASSVIPSTDTQYF
>TRBJ2-2|TRBV11-3
CASRKRKSPTANTGELFF
>TRBJ2-3|TRBV3-1
CASSLREGDTDTQYF
>TRBJ1-2|TRBV4-1
CASSQRLGGGYGYTF
>TRBJ1-1|TRBV5-1
CASSFGDVRTNTEAFF
>TRBJ1-1|TRBV6-2/TRBV6-3
CASIQQGRNTEAFF
>TRBJ1-2|TRBV6-1
CASSEEPRTGYTF
>TRBJ2-4|TRBV20-1
CSAPTVTKNIQYF
>TRBJ2-7|TRBV20-1
CSALGGTGDEQYF
>TRBJ1-1|TRBV5-1
CASSSDRGEIYDMNTEAFF
>TRBJ1-3|TRBV5-6
CASSLGQHRNTIYF
>TRBJ2-3|TRBV20-1
CSVGPGRNGDTQYF
>TRBJ2-3|TRBV20-1
CSARVTHLVTDTQYF
>TRBJ2-5|TRBV6-5
CASSYPGEGAETQYF
>TRBJ1-2|TRBV18
CASSHRVAARYGYTF
>TRBJ2-7|TRBV4-2
CASSQDLTFSYEQYF
>TRBJ1-2|TRBV9
CASSVGLGPGYGYTF
>TRBJ1-1|TRBV7-9
CASSIGTGGRVTFF
>TRBJ1-1|TRBV5-1
CASSLGDRTNEAFF
>TRBJ2-2|TRBV10-3
CAISGLGAPSGELFF
>TRBJ1-1|TRBV11-2
CASSLRGMNTEAFF
>TRBJ1-2|TRBV5-4
CASSSKPNYGYTF
>TRBJ2-1|TRBV5-1
CASSLAPGEQFF
>TRBJ1-1|TRBV5-1
CASRIQDVNTEAFF
>TRBJ2-7|TRBV20-1
CSASRQGPYEQYF
>TRBJ1-2|TRBV12-3/TRBV12-4
CASSPARGIYGYTF
>TRBJ1-5|TRBV4-3
CASSQDPGAWNQPQHF
>TRBJ2-3|TRBV7-3
CASSEWTASPDTQYF
>TRBJ2-7|TRBV6-1
CASIFDRAAYEQYF
>TRBJ2-3|TRBV7-2
CASSLASAPGAGTDTQYF
>TRBJ2-1|TRBV20-1
CSARDQRRVYNEQFF
>TRBJ2-2|TRBV20-1
CSATPGLAGVINTGELFF
>TRBJ2-7|TRBV27
CASSLGDGDEQYF
>TRBJ2-2|TRBV24-1
CATNGDNTGELFF
>TRBJ2-7|TRBV7-2
CASSLDGSGNYEQYF
>TRBJ2-5|TRBV18
CASSPVRSEGTQYF
>TRBJ1-4|TRBV20-1
CSAVTGAGEKLFF
>TRBJ1-3|TRBV7-9
CASPGPEGNTIYF
>TRBJ2-1|TRBV30
CAWTDYKSDPRNEQFF
>TRBJ1-5|TRBV6-2/TRBV6-3
CASGGQGRQPQHF
>TRBJ1-2|TRBV5-1
CASSLNSGVVKGYGYTF
>TRBJ1-5|TRBV20-1
CSARARGIGNQPQHF
>TRBJ2-1|TRBV12-3/TRBV12-4
CASSSLAGGQYEQFF
>TRBJ2-6|TRBV2
CASSGTDYSGANVLTF
>TRBJ2-7|TRBV7-7
CASSLVVQGGRCEQYF
>TRBJ2-2|TRBV5-6
CASSLSWPGQANTGELFF
>TRBJ2-7|TRBV7-9
CASSFFSAGSREQYF